These 15 T cell receptor beta chains originate from one sample sequenced in a study of beta chain features in type 1 diabetes. Regarding the study as a whole: Shortening that was moderate but significant affected the TCRB CDR3s of Type 1 diabetes patients in all four CD4+ subsets.

Which antigens these TCRs recognize remains unknown. Expressed TCRB transcripts were sequenced because the isolated RNA had all been reverse transcribed beforehand. Here immunoSEQ multiplex PCR was the method, and the copy in TCRdb shows in-frame clones only, minus some. The table shows approximately 150,000 clones, with about 12% occurring only once. Material for sequencing was central memory CD4+ T cells from blood. The receptors derive from a man aged 18 to 30 with type 1 diabetes.

This clone turned up a few times. The chain joins TRBV7-8 to TRBJ2-7; 10 bases fit TRBD1. Looked up from germline, CDR1 is SGHVS and CDR2 is FQNEAQ. The ends lost 5 bases at V and 5 bases at J; junction bases unmatched: 9. CDR3 length: 15 residues. CDR3 amino acids: CASSRGRGTGDEQYF. CDR3 sequence (DNA): TGTGCCAGCAGCCGAGGGAGGGGGACAGGGGACGAGCAGTACTTC. Together with reference TRBV7-8 and TRBJ2-7, the CDR3 gives the full variable domain: GAGVSQSPRYKVAKRGQDVALRCDPISGHVSLFWYQQALGQGPEFLTYFQNEAQLDKSGLPSDRFFAERPEGSVSTLKIQRTQQEDSAVYLCASSRGRGTGDEQYFGPGTRLTVT.

The chain recombines TRBV6-5 with TRBJ2-7; D remains unclear. Germline assignment: CDR1 MNHEY and CDR2 SVGAGI. The CDR3 has 15 residues. V gave up 3 bases and J gave up 0 bases, with 12 bases separating them. CDR3 amino acids: CASSYVAASSYEQYF. The CDR3 nucleotides read TGTGCCAGCAGTTATGTGGCAGCCAGCTCCTACGAGCAGTACTTC.

The V and J genes are TRBV18 and TRBJ1-2; D gene uncertain. The CDR3 loop spans 13 amino acids. The V gene's germline CDR1 is KGHSH and CDR2 LQKENI. Deletions cut 3 bases from V and 4 bases from J, with 9 bases between. The CDR3 here is CASSPSPVYGYTF. The CDR3 nucleotides read TGTGCCAGCTCACCGAGTCCAGTCTATGGCTACACCTTC.

On this clone itself: Other DNA variants within this sample encode the same CDR3. CDR3 in amino acids: CASSRTGNQETQYF. CDR3 nucleotide sequence: TGTGCCAGCAGCCGGACAGGGAACCAAGAGACCCAGTACTTC. V usage is TRBV7-3 and J usage is TRBJ2-5; 8 nucleotides align to TRBD1. The CDR3 is 14 amino acids. CDR1 and CDR2 from the germline V gene are SGHTA and FQGTGA. After removal of 5 bases from V and 0 bases from J, the junction contained 2 bases not matched to a gene.

The table lists this clone with many counts. The chain links TRBV7-2 to TRBJ2-1, with 11 bases identical to TRBD1. CDR3 size: 15 residues. J gave up 7 bases and V 5 bases, and 7 bases lay outside the gene matches. Germline values: CDR1 SGHTA, CDR2 FQGNSA. In DNA, the CDR3 is TGTGCCAGCAGCCCCCTAGGGACAGGGGGTAATGAGCAGTTCTTC. Translated: CASSPLGTGGNEQFF.

There are a few counts of this clone. The chain employs TRBV18 and TRBJ2-7; the match to TRBD2 covers 13 bases. V lost 2 bases, J lost 4 bases, and 5 bases stayed unmatched. The germline gives CDR1 KGHSH, CDR2 LQKENI. This CDR3 has 16 amino acids. This CDR3 reads CASSPTSGGARYEQYF. CDR3 nucleotides: TGTGCCAGCTCACCAACTAGCGGGGGGGCCAGGTACGAGCAGTACTTC.

The chain recombines TRBV4-1 with TRBJ1-4; the match to TRBD1 covers 9 bases. CDR3 length: 15 amino acids. Per germline, CDR1 MGHRA and CDR2 YSYEKL. Trimming at V came to 4 bases and at J to 7 bases, leaving 7 bases not matched to a gene. CDR3 region: CASSLTGGSGEKLFF. CDR3 in DNA: TGCGCCAGCAGCCTAACAGGGGGCTCAGGTGAAAAACTGTTTTTT.

This chain uses TRBV5-4 with TRBJ2-1, with 9 bases fitting TRBD2. CDR1 SGHNT and CDR2 YYREEE come from the germline V gene (reference sequence). The CDR3 runs to 15 residues. Unmatched junction bases numbered 6, after V lost 3 bases and J lost 5 bases. The CDR3 spells CASSSAGGPDNEQFF. The CDR3 coding sequence is TGTGCCAGCAGCTCCGCGGGGGGGCCCGACAATGAGCAGTTCTTC.

This clone was seen a handful of times. The chain couples TRBV5-6 to TRBJ2-7, with a tentative D call TRBD2 (5 bases). CDR1 is SGHDT, CDR2 YYEEEE, per germline. Deletions cut 4 bases from V and 2 bases from J, with 13 bases between. This CDR3 spans 14 amino acids. The CDR3 spells CASSPTSGAYEQYF. The CDR3 DNA is TGTGCCAGCAGCCCTACGTCCGGGGCCTACGAGCAGTACTTC.

V gene TRBV6-1 combines with J gene TRBJ2-7; the match to TRBD1 covers 7 bases. This CDR3 is built from 14 residues. V lost 6 bases, J lost 0 bases, and 5 bases stayed unmatched. Per the germline V gene, CDR1 is MNHNS and CDR2 is SASEGT. CDR3 region: CASRKGQSSYEQYF. The CDR3, as DNA: TGTGCCAGCAGGAAGGGACAGAGCTCCTACGAGCAGTACTTC.

The CDR3 DNA sequence: TGTGCCAGCAGCGCGGGACATAACACGAACACCGGGGAGCTGTTTTTT. Translation: CASSAGHNTNTGELFF. This chain links TRBV7-9 with TRBJ2-2; perhaps D is TRBD1 or TRBD2 (6 bases each). The germline V gene has CDR1 SEHNR and CDR2 FQNEAQ (reference sequence). The CDR3 is 16 amino acids. Between the trimmed V and J ends, which lost 5 bases and 0 bases, there was a span of 13 bases.

Concerning this clone itself: Mismatch with germline at one junction end may stem from a read error. Within the sample, other DNA sequences also encode this same CDR3. The gene calls are TRBV4-1 and TRBJ2-1; 7 nucleotides align to TRBD2. This CDR3 is built from 16 residues. Germline-derived CDR1 and CDR2 are MGHRA and YSYEKL. The DNA for the CDR3 is TGTGCCAGCAGCCAAGATCAAAGCGGGGCTTACAATGAGCAGTTCTTC. Amino acid sequence: CASSQDQSGAYNEQFF.

This clone was counted a few times. The rearrangement links TRBV30 to TRBJ1-1; no definite D call. Trimming pared 3 bases from V and 1 base from J, leaving 12 bases between. Germline V lookup: CDR1 GTSNPN, CDR2 SVGIG (reference sequence). This CDR3 has 14 amino acids. In DNA, the CDR3 is TGTGCCTGGAGGAGGAAACAAACGAACACTGAAGCTTTCTTT. As protein: CAWRRKQTNTEAFF.

This clone was recorded many times. V usage is TRBV4-2 and J usage is TRBJ2-1; TRBD2 matches at 7 bases. Germline CDR1 LGHNA, CDR2 YNFKEQ. Trimming removed 0 bases from V and 4 bases from J; junction bases left unmatched: 6. CDR3 size: 16 residues. The CDR3 DNA follows: TGTGCCAGCAGCCAAGATCAAAGCGGGGCTTACAATGAGCAGTTCTTC. Its translation: CASSQDQSGAYNEQFF.

The rearrangement joins TRBV28 to TRBJ2-6; D is unclear. V dropped 6 bases and J dropped 1 base, with 16 bases sitting between them. The germline V gene has CDR1 MDHEN and CDR2 SYDVKM. There are 17 residues in the CDR3. The CDR3 coding sequence is TGTGCCAGCAGGGCCCCCGGTAGGCGATCTGGGGCCAACGTCCTGACTTTC. Amino acids: CASRAPGRRSGANVLTF.